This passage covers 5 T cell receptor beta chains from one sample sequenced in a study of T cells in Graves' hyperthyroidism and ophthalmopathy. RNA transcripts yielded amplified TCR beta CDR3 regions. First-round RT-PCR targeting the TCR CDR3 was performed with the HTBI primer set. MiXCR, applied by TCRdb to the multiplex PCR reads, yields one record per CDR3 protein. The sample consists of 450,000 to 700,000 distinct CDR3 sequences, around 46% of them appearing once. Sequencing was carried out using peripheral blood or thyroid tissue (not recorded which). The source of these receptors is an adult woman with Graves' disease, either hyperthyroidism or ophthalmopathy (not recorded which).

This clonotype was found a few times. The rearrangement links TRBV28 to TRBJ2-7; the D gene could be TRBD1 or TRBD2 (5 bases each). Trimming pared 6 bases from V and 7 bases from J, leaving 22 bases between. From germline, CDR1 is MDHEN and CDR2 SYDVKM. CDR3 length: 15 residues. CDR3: CASSVSGTMLWEQYF. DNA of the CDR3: TGTGCCAGCAGCGTCTCTGGGACCATGCTATGGGAGCAGTACTTC.

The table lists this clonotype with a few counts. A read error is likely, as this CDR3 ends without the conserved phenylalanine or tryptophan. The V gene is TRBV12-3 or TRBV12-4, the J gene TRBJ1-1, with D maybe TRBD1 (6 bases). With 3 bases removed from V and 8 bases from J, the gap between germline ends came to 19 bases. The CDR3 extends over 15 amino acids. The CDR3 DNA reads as TGTGCCAGCAGTTTTGACCAGGGGATGAGAGCGGAAGCTTTCCTT. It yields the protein CASSFDQGMRAEAFL.

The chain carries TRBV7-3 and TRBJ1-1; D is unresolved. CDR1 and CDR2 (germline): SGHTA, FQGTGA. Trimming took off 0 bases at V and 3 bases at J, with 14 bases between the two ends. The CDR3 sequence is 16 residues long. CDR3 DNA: TGTGCCAGCAGCTTAACGCTTTCCAGAAGGTACACTGAAGCTTTCTTT. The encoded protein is CASSLTLSRRYTEAFF.

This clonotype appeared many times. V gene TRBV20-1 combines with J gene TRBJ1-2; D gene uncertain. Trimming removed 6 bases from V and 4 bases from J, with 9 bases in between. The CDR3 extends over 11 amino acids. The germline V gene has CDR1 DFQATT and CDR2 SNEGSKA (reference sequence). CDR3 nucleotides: TGCAGTGCCCGGACGCGCTATGGCTACACCTTC. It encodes CSARTRYGYTF.

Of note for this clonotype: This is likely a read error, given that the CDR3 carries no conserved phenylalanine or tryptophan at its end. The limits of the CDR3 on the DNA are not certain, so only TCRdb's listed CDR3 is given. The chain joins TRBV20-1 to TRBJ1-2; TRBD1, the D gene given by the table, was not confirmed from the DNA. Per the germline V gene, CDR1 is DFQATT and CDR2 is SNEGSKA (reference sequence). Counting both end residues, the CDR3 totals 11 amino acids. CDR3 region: CSAGTGYGYTV.